Shown below are 24 T cell receptor beta chains from a single sample sequenced in a study of blood T cell repertoires in COVID-19. The repertoire was sequenced with immunoSEQ multiplex PCR; TCRdb's copy has only in-frame clones and lacks some. The sample includes tens of thousands of clones, 88% seen only once; the top ten take approximately 4.9%. The sample was peripheral blood. Source of these receptors: a human donor in a cohort sampled during active COVID-19.

The V call is TRBV3-1 (or the pseudogene TRBV3-2), the J call TRBJ2-1; 10 positions match TRBD2. Germline V gives CDR1 LGHDT, CDR2 YNNKEL (reference sequence). The trim removed 3 bases at V and 4 bases at J, leaving 3 bases unmatched. The CDR3 is 15 residues long. This CDR3 is CASSQWTSGYNEQFF. The CDR3 nucleotides are TGTGCCAGCAGCCAGTGGACTAGCGGTTACAATGAGCAGTTCTTC.

The CDR3, as DNA: TGTGCCAGCAGCGCCCAAGATACGCAGTATTTT. It specifies CASSAQDTQYF. The chain combines TRBV9 with TRBJ2-3, with D unclear. This CDR3 contains 11 residues. Trimming pared 3 bases from V and 5 bases from J, leaving 4 bases between. Germline V gives CDR1 SGDLS, CDR2 YYNGEE.

This clone came up once. The rearrangement joins TRBV28 to TRBJ2-5, with TRBD1 identical over 8 bases. Trimming took 6 bases from V and 4 from J; bases not matched to a gene: 4. Germline V gives CDR1 MDHEN, CDR2 SYDVKM. The CDR3 spans 13 residues. Here the CDR3 reads CASRLRGRETQYF. For the CDR3, the DNA is TGTGCCAGCAGGCTCAGGGGGCGAGAGACCCAGTACTTC. The variable domain in full, completed from reference TRBV28 and TRBJ2-5, reads DVKVTQSSRYLVKRTGEKVFLECVQDMDHENMFWYRQDPGLGLRLIYFSYDVKMKEKGDIPEGYSVSREKKERFSLILESASTNQTSMYLCASRLRGRETQYFGPGTRLLVL.

The CDR3 spells CASSPPDRFYEQYF. The CDR3 DNA follows: TGTGCCAGCAGTCCTCCCGACAGATTCTACGAGCAGTACTTC. The chain combines TRBV28 with TRBJ2-7; D may be TRBD1 (5 bases). Trimming shortened V by 5 bases and J by 3 bases, and 14 bases separated the two germline ends. Germline CDR1 MDHEN, CDR2 SYDVKM. This CDR3 is built from 14 residues. The complete variable domain, with remaining parts taken from reference TRBV28 and TRBJ2-7, reads DVKVTQSSRYLVKRTGEKVFLECVQDMDHENMFWYRQDPGLGLRLIYFSYDVKMKEKGDIPEGYSVSREKKERFSLILESASTNQTSMYLCASSPPDRFYEQYFGPGTRLTVT.

Details on this clone: Within the sample, other DNA sequences also encode this same CDR3. The rearrangement uses TRBV19 and TRBJ2-5; 7 nucleotides agree with TRBD1. V was clipped by 1 base and J by 1 base; unmatched bases: 3. The CDR3 has 15 amino acids. CDR1 LNHDA and CDR2 SQIVND come from the germline V gene (reference sequence). The CDR3 DNA reads as TGTGCCAGTAGTATAGGACAGGGATCCCAAGAGACCCAGTACTTC. It yields the protein CASSIGQGSQETQYF.

V usage is TRBV4-1 and J usage is TRBJ2-1, with 10 bases matching TRBD2. This CDR3 region has 16 residues. The germline V gene encodes CDR1 MGHRA and CDR2 YSYEKL. The V segment lost 1 base and the J segment 7 bases; nucleotides outside the gene matches: 7. The CDR3 reads CASSQGTGTSDNEQFF. In DNA form, the CDR3 reads TGCGCCAGCAGCCAAGGGACCGGGACTAGCGATAATGAGCAGTTCTTC.

The J gene is TRBJ2-7, the V gene TRBV29-1; TRBD1 might be the D (7 bases). The CDR3 spans 14 residues. Trimming stripped 1 base from V and 5 bases from J, with 15 bases between. The V gene's germline CDR1 is SQVTM and CDR2 ANQGSEA. CDR3 sequence (DNA): TGCAGCGTTGAAGGTGTGGAGGGGGCCCACGAGCAGTACTTC. It codes for CSVEGVEGAHEQYF.

The V call is TRBV30, the J call TRBJ2-3; 13 bases are a match to TRBD2. The CDR3 loop spans 16 amino acids. Looked up from germline, CDR1 is GTSNPN and CDR2 is SVGIG (reference sequence). With 5 bases clipped from V and 6 bases from J, the junction kept 11 bases outside the gene matches. CDR3 DNA: TGTGCCTGGGGAAAAGGACTAGCGGGAGTAACTGATACGCAGTATTTT. Protein: CAWGKGLAGVTDTQYF.

The chain recombines TRBV5-4 with TRBJ2-7; TRBD1 aligns across 7 bases. V dropped 6 bases and J dropped 5; count of bases not matched to a gene: 5. The CDR3 sequence is 12 residues long. CDR1 is SGHNT, CDR2 YYREEE, per germline (reference sequence). The CDR3 bases are TGTGCCAGCAACGACAGGGACCACGAGCAGTACTTC. Amino acid sequence: CASNDRDHEQYF. Together with reference TRBV5-4 and TRBJ2-7, the CDR3 gives the full variable domain: ETGVTQSPTHLIKTRGQQVTLRCSSQSGHNTVSWYQQALGQGPQFIFQYYREEENGRGNFPPRFSGLQFPNYSSELNVNALELDDSALYLCASNDRDHEQYFGPGTRLTVT.

The CDR3 DNA sequence: TGTGCCAGCAGCTCCCGACAGGGGGCGCCCTCCTACAATGAGCAGTTCTTC. This translates into CASSSRQGAPSYNEQFF. V is TRBV11-2 and J is TRBJ2-1, with 10 bases lining up with TRBD1. CDR3 size: 17 residues. V trimming: 4 bases; J trimming: 0 bases; junction bases outside the gene matches: 6. Germline assignment: CDR1 SGHAT and CDR2 FQNNGV.

There are a few counts of this clone. The chain has TRBV4-1 and TRBJ1-1, with D unresolved. V gave up 6 bases and J gave up 4 bases, with 6 bases separating them. Germline V gene sequence: CDR1 MGHRA, CDR2 YSYEKL. This CDR3 is built from 11 residues. This CDR3 is CASRGVTEAFF. Written as DNA, the CDR3 is TGCGCCAGCAGGGGCGTCACTGAAGCTTTCTTT.

This clone was counted once. The V gene is TRBV15, the J gene TRBJ2-5; D is perhaps TRBD2 (6 bases). Germline assignment: CDR1 LNHNV and CDR2 YYDKDF (reference sequence). V lost 5 bases and J 2 bases, leaving 15 bases between the germline ends. This CDR3 has 15 residues. The CDR3 region is CATSGRPEIQETQYF. The CDR3, as DNA: TGTGCCACCAGCGGGAGGCCGGAGATACAAGAGACCCAGTACTTC.

This chain uses TRBV11-3 with TRBJ2-7; the D gene is possibly TRBD1 (6 bases). The CDR3 is made up of 17 amino acids. CDR1 is SGHNT, CDR2 YENEEA, per germline. The V and J ends lost 2 bases and 0 bases respectively, with 17 bases between them. The CDR3 DNA sequence: TGTGCCAGCAGCTTATCAGTCCCCCGGGACAACTCCTACGAGCAGTACTTC. Translated, it gives CASSLSVPRDNSYEQYF.

The CDR3 spells CASSSAGRSYNEQFF. DNA for the CDR3: TGTGCCAGCAGCTCAGCGGGGCGCTCCTACAATGAGCAGTTCTTC. This chain joins TRBV7-8 and TRBJ2-1; 7 bases fit TRBD2. The CDR3 is made up of 15 amino acids. The junction had 3 bases not matched to a gene; V was cut back by 4 bases and J by 0 bases. Germline V CDR1 and CDR2: SGHVS, FQNEAQ.

The rearrangement links TRBV4-1 to TRBJ1-2; D is perhaps TRBD1 (5 bases). This CDR3 is built from 19 residues. The ends were cut back, 0 bases at V and 5 bases at J, with 25 bases in the middle. Germline CDR1 is MGHRA and CDR2 is YSYEKL. CDR3 in DNA: TGCGCCAGCAGCCAAGATAGTCTATCCGCAGGGCTGTTTAGGTATGGCTACACCTTC. Encoded protein: CASSQDSLSAGLFRYGYTF.

This chain joins TRBV5-1 and TRBJ2-1, with 9 bases that match TRBD2. Germline CDR1 and CDR2: SGHRS and YFSETQ. V trimming: 4 bases; J trimming: 0 bases; junction bases outside the gene matches: 5. CDR3 length: 16 residues. The CDR3 DNA reads TGCGCCAGCAGCCCGACTAGCGGAAGCTCCTACAATGAGCAGTTCTTC. Its translation: CASSPTSGSSYNEQFF.

The gene calls are TRBV9 and TRBJ2-3; 7 bases are shared with TRBD1. The junction had 9 bases not matched to a gene; V was cut back by 4 bases and J by 4 bases. The CDR3 contains 15 residues. CDR1 is SGDLS, CDR2 YYNGEE, per germline. DNA for the CDR3: TGTGCCAGCAGCTCCCGGACAGGTCGCGCAGATACGCAGTATTTT. Residues: CASSSRTGRADTQYF.

The V and J genes are TRBV6-5 and TRBJ2-2; 13 bases align to TRBD2. The germline V gene encodes CDR1 MNHEY and CDR2 SVGAGI. The length of the CDR3 is 15 residues. V lost 11 bases to trimming and J lost 6 bases; unmatched junction nucleotides: 9. This chain's CDR3 is CAGEGLAGVPGELFF. CDR3 bases: TGTGCCGGGGAAGGACTAGCGGGAGTCCCCGGGGAGCTGTTTTTT.

This clone occurred once. The chain employs TRBV27 and TRBJ2-2; 12 positions agree with TRBD2. The V segment lost 3 bases and the J segment 1 base; nucleotides outside the gene matches: 6. CDR3 length: 18 amino acids. Per the germline V gene, CDR1 is MNHEY and CDR2 is SMNVEV (reference sequence). The CDR3 loop is CASSFGLAGMRNTGELFF. The CDR3 nucleotides are TGTGCCAGCAGTTTCGGACTAGCGGGAATGAGGAACACCGGGGAGCTGTTTTTT.

This chain uses TRBV3-1 (or the pseudogene TRBV3-2) with TRBJ1-6; 10 positions match TRBD1. Germline CDR1 and CDR2: LGHDT and YNNKEL (reference sequence). V lost 2 bases and J lost 9; bases outside the gene matches: 4. The CDR3 runs to 15 residues. The chain's CDR3 is CASSQWDRGVSPLHF. The CDR3 coding sequence is TGTGCCAGCAGCCAATGGGACAGGGGCGTTTCACCCCTCCACTTT.

The rearrangement joins TRBV5-4 to TRBJ2-1; 9 nucleotides align to TRBD1. V lost 4 bases, J lost 6 bases, and 11 bases stayed unmatched. This CDR3 region has 16 residues. Germline V gene data show CDR1 as SGHNT and CDR2 as YYREEE (reference sequence). In DNA, the CDR3 is TGTGCCAGCAGCACTTCTTGGGACAGGGAATTCAATGAGCAGTTCTTC. Amino acid sequence: CASSTSWDREFNEQFF.

This clone was seen only a few times. V and J are TRBV6-5 and TRBJ1-3; no reliable D call. CDR3 length: 15 amino acids. Germline V gene lookup returns CDR1 MNHEY and CDR2 SVGAGI. V was pared by 6 bases and J by 0 bases, with 12 bases between. Here the CDR3 DNA reads TGTGCCAGCAGGCCAGGCCTAAACTCTGGAAACACCATATATTTT. Residues: CASRPGLNSGNTIYF.

This sequence joins TRBV9 and TRBJ1-2, with 9 bases fitting TRBD1. Trimming took 0 bases from V and 1 from J; bases not matched to a gene: 4. CDR1 and CDR2 from the germline V gene are SGDLS and YYNGEE. This CDR3 contains 16 residues. This chain's CDR3 is CASSVGGTGHNYGYTF. Here the CDR3 DNA reads TGTGCCAGCAGCGTAGGTGGGACAGGGCATAACTATGGCTACACCTTC.

CDR3 loop: CAWETGIGQPQHF. The CDR3 DNA reads TGTGCCTGGGAAACAGGGATTGGACAGCCCCAGCATTTT. The chain employs TRBV30 and TRBJ1-5, with D possibly matching TRBD1 (6 bases). Trimming took 5 bases from V and 7 from J, leaving 15 bases between them. The CDR3 is 13 amino acids. The germline CDR1 and CDR2 sequences are GTSNPN and SVGIG (reference sequence).